This TCR beta chain was identified in a study of blood T cell repertoires in COVID-19. Background on the study: T cells, B-cell-depleted T cells, or PBMCs provided the cDNA or gDNA that served as material.

Libraries were prepared by immunoSEQ multiplex PCR; TCRdb keeps only in-frame clonotypes and omits some of them. The sample contains 200,000 to 250,000 clones, 75% to 85% of which appear only once. During active infection, Seattle patients enrolled and were then monitored through disease. Germline V gene data show CDR1 as SGHRS and CDR2 as YFSETQ. This CDR3 comprises 18 residues. Trimming cost V 0 bases and J 6 bases; bases outside gene matches: 16. This sequence joins TRBV5-1 and TRBJ2-5; 8 nucleotides agree with TRBD2. The sequenced sample consisted of peripheral blood. This TCR came from a woman aged 25 to 39 with COVID-19, enrolled during active disease. CDR3: CASSLAETRGAEEKTQYF. In DNA, the CDR3 is TGCGCCAGCAGCTTGGCTGAGACGCGGGGGGCAGAGGAGAAGACCCAGTACTTC. The whole variable domain, filled in from reference TRBV5-1 and TRBJ2-5, reads KAGVTQTPRYLIKTRGQQVTLSCSPISGHRSVSWYQQTPGQGLQFLFEYFSETQRNKGNFPGRFSGRQFSNSRSEMNVSTLELGDSALYLCASSLAETRGAEEKTQYFGPGTRLLVL.